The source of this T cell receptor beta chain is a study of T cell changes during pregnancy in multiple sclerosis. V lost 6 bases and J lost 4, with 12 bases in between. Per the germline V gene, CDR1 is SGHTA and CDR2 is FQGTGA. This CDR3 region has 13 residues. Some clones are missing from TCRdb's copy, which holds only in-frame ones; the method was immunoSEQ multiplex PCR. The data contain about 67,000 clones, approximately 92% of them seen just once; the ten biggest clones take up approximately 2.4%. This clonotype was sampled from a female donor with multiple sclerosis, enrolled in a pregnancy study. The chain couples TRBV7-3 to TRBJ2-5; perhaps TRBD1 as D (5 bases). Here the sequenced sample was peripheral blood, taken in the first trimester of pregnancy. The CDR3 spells CASSLQVGETQYF. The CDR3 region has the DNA TGTGCCAGCAGTTTACAGGTTGGAGAGACCCAGTACTTC.